The 19 T cell receptor beta chains below come from one sample, sequenced in a study of cytomegalovirus exposure and HLA in healthy donors. With 60 Vbeta and 13 Jbeta primers, the PCR was carried out. TCRdb's copy holds only in-frame clones and misses some; the assay was immunoSEQ multiplex PCR. The sample has some 60,000 clones; the top ten hold less than 6%. Sequences were obtained from PBMCs. The source is a man between 25 and 39 years old in good health and CMV-seropositive.

The gene calls are TRBV30 and TRBJ1-1; D remains unclear. The CDR3 spans 14 residues. The V and J ends lost 3 bases and 0 bases respectively, with 11 bases between them. Germline CDR1 reads GTSNPN; CDR2 reads SVGIG (reference sequence). The CDR3 DNA is TGTGCCTGGAGAAGATATGAGATGAACACTGAAGCTTTCTTT. This encodes CAWRRYEMNTEAFF.

The CDR3 here is CASSPGQNQPQHF. In nucleotides, the CDR3 is TGTGCCAGCTCACCGGGACAGAATCAGCCCCAGCATTTT. The chain combines TRBV18 with TRBJ1-5; 7 bases fit TRBD1. V trimming: 3 bases; J trimming: 4 bases; junction bases outside the gene matches: 0. This CDR3 is 13 amino acids long. Germline V gene data show CDR1 as KGHSH and CDR2 as LQKENI.

The chain joins TRBV6-1 to TRBJ1-1, with 9 bases aligning to TRBD1. This CDR3 has 14 residues. Losses at the gene ends were 4 bases for V and 6 bases for J; bases not matched to a gene: 6. Germline CDR1 is MNHNS and CDR2 is SASEGT. CDR3 in DNA: TGTGCCAGCAGTGGCCCGGGACAGGGCGCTGAAGCTTTCTTT. This gives the protein CASSGPGQGAEAFF.

The rearrangement joins TRBV6-5 to TRBJ2-1; D might be TRBD1 (6 bases). The CDR3 runs to 13 residues. V lost 4 bases and J lost 12, with 16 bases in between. Germline CDR1 reads MNHEY; CDR2 reads SVGAGI. Here the CDR3 DNA reads TGTGCCAGCAGTTCTCACGGGGAAGGGGGGCAGTTCTTC. Its protein is CASSSHGEGGQFF.

This sequence joins TRBV6-5 and TRBJ1-2; 8 nucleotides match TRBD1. V lost 8 bases and J lost 4; bases outside the gene matches: 9. CDR1 MNHEY and CDR2 SVGAGI come from the germline V gene. This CDR3 contains 14 residues. The chain's CDR3 is CASSGTGLGYGYTF. CDR3 nucleotide sequence: TGTGCCAGCTCCGGGACAGGACTAGGCTATGGCTACACCTTC.

This rearrangement joins TRBV30 to TRBJ2-1; 8 positions match TRBD2. With 2 bases clipped from V and 5 bases from J, the junction kept 8 bases outside the gene matches. The germline CDR1 and CDR2 sequences are GTSNPN and SVGIG (reference sequence). This CDR3 region has 15 residues. The CDR3 DNA reads as TGTGCCTGGAGTCCCGGGACTAGGGCTGACAATGAGCAGTTCTTC. Protein product: CAWSPGTRADNEQFF. Based on the CDR3 plus reference TRBV30 and TRBJ2-1, the full variable domain is SQTIHQWPATLVQPVGSPLSLECTVEGTSNPNLYWYRQAAGRGLQLLFYSVGIGQISSEVPQNLSASRPQDRQFILSSKKLLLSDSGFYLCAWSPGTRADNEQFFGPGTRLTVL.

The chain carries TRBV11-3 and TRBJ2-7, with TRBD2 identical over 9 bases. V lost 2 bases, J lost 4 bases, and 15 bases stayed unmatched. This CDR3 comprises 18 residues. The germline CDR1 and CDR2 sequences are SGHNT and YENEEA. The CDR3 here is CASSLTIPFSGRNYEQYF. CDR3 DNA: TGTGCCAGCAGCTTAACTATCCCCTTTAGCGGGAGAAATTACGAGCAGTACTTC. The whole variable domain, filled in from reference TRBV11-3 and TRBJ2-7, reads EAGVVQSPRYKIIEKKQPVAFWCNPISGHNTLYWYLQNLGQGPELLIRYENEEAVDDSQLPKDRFSAERLKGVDSTLKIQPAELGDSAVYLCASSLTIPFSGRNYEQYFGPGTRLTVT.

This chain links TRBV7-9 with TRBJ2-7, with 8 bases aligning to TRBD1. This CDR3 comprises 15 residues. In germline, CDR1 is SEHNR, CDR2 FQNEAQ (reference sequence). V dropped 5 bases and J dropped 1; count of bases not matched to a gene: 7. DNA of the CDR3: TGTGCCAGCAGCCAACAGGGGGAGGCTTCCTACGAGCAGTACTTC. Amino acid sequence: CASSQQGEASYEQYF.

The chain is built from TRBV12-5 and TRBJ1-1; maybe TRBD1 (6 bases). There are 15 residues in the CDR3. CDR1 and CDR2 from the germline V gene are LGHNT and FRNRAP. Between the trimmed V and J ends, which lost 6 bases and 7 bases, there was a span of 21 bases. The CDR3 spells CASGNPRTADYEAFF. In DNA, the CDR3 is TGTGCTAGTGGAAACCCAAGGACAGCCGACTATGAAGCTTTCTTT.

The chain recombines TRBV5-1 with TRBJ2-7; 10 positions agree with TRBD2. The junction had 6 bases not matched to a gene; V was cut back by 6 bases and J by 3 bases. Germline V CDR1 and CDR2: SGHRS, YFSETQ. This CDR3 spans 14 amino acids. The CDR3 here is CASKWTSGNYEQYF. CDR3 sequence (DNA): TGCGCCAGCAAATGGACTAGCGGAAACTACGAGCAGTACTTC.

The chain couples TRBV7-6 to TRBJ2-1; 9 positions agree with TRBD2. The trim removed 2 bases at V and 5 bases at J, leaving 4 bases unmatched. The CDR3 is 15 residues long. CDR1 and CDR2 (germline): SGHVS, FNYEAQ. CDR3 loop: CASSLPGLADNEQFF. The CDR3 coding sequence is TGTGCCAGCAGCTTACCGGGACTAGCCGACAATGAGCAGTTCTTC.

The chain joins TRBV7-3 to TRBJ2-2; TRBD1 aligns across 9 bases. Germline-derived CDR1 and CDR2 are SGHTA and FQGTGA. CDR3 length equals 16 residues. The V segment lost 2 bases and the J segment 1 base; nucleotides outside the gene matches: 2. The CDR3 DNA reads as TGTGCCAGCAGCTTAGGGGGACAGGGGAACACCGGGGAGCTGTTTTTT. This translates into CASSLGGQGNTGELFF.

The J gene is TRBJ1-2, the V gene TRBV5-4, with 7 positions matching TRBD1. The CDR3 sequence is 15 residues long. J was trimmed by 3 bases and V by 0 bases; bases with no gene match: 5. Per germline, CDR1 SGHNT and CDR2 YYREEE (reference sequence). The CDR3 is CASSLAGGGHYGYTF. In nucleotides, the CDR3 is TGTGCCAGCAGCTTGGCAGGGGGTGGGCACTATGGCTACACCTTC.

The chain employs TRBV6-1 and TRBJ1-1, with D possibly being TRBD1 (6 bases). Germline V gives CDR1 MNHNS, CDR2 SASEGT. This CDR3 has 13 amino acids. The V gene lost 8 bases and the J gene lost 4 bases, with 14 bases spanning the gap. The CDR3 DNA sequence: TGTGCCAGCGGGGACCAGGGGCTCACTGAAGCTTTCTTT. The encoded protein is CASGDQGLTEAFF.

The chain couples TRBV4-1 to TRBJ1-3; D gene ambiguous. V lost 4 bases and J lost 0, with 16 bases in between. The CDR3 contains 17 residues. In germline, CDR1 is MGHRA, CDR2 YSYEKL. The CDR3 nucleotides are TGCGCCAGCAGCCGCCACGGGTTGGTCCTCTCTGGAAACACCATATATTTT. This codes for CASSRHGLVLSGNTIYF.

The CDR3: CASSWGSGRAYEQYF. CDR3 nucleotide sequence: TGTGCCAGCAGCTGGGGTAGCGGGAGGGCCTACGAGCAGTACTTC. The rearrangement joins TRBV7-9 to TRBJ2-7; 11 bases line up with TRBD2. Germline CDR1 is SEHNR and CDR2 is FQNEAQ (reference sequence). J lost 2 bases, V lost 4 bases, and 4 bases had no gene match. The CDR3 spans 15 residues.

J is TRBJ2-3 and V is TRBV29-1; TRBD1 matches 10 bases. Germline loops: CDR1 SQVTM, CDR2 ANQGSEA. The CDR3 runs to 17 residues. Trimming cost V 7 bases and J 0 bases; bases outside gene matches: 13. The CDR3 DNA is TGCAGCGCCACTCCCTGGACAGGGGGGAAAAGCACAGATACGCAGTATTTT. Its translation is CSATPWTGGKSTDTQYF.

This chain joins TRBV12-5 and TRBJ2-7; TRBD2 might be the D (5 bases). The germline gives CDR1 LGHNT, CDR2 FRNRAP. Trimming removed 5 bases at V and 6 bases at J, with 17 bases between. The CDR3 consists of 14 residues. This chain's CDR3 is CASGRGQAMGEQYF. DNA for the CDR3: TGTGCTAGTGGTCGAGGGCAGGCTATGGGCGAGCAGTACTTC. The full variable domain, completed using reference TRBV12-5 and TRBJ2-7, is DARVTQTPRHKVTEMGQEVTMRCQPILGHNTVFWYRQTMMQGLELLAYFRNRAPLDDSGMPKDRFSAEMPDATLATLKIQPSEPRDSAVYFCASGRGQAMGEQYFGPGTRLTVT.

The chain couples TRBV9 to TRBJ2-1; 7 bases agree with TRBD1. Trimming removed 4 bases from V and 6 bases from J; junction bases left unmatched: 16. The CDR3 extends over 17 amino acids. Germline V gene data show CDR1 as SGDLS and CDR2 as YYNGEE. CDR3 sequence (DNA): TGTGCCAGCAGCATATCCCGGGACAGACTTTACGGCAATGAGCAGTTCTTC. Translation: CASSISRDRLYGNEQFF.